Here is one T cell receptor beta chain with its context. Some clones are missing from TCRdb's copy, which holds only in-frame ones; the method was immunoSEQ multiplex PCR. The table records 55,000 to 75,000 clones, about 87% of them present only once. The data stem from a study of technical replicates of blood from a few donors. This CDR3 contains 15 residues. V lost 1 base and J lost 8; bases outside the gene matches: 8. Per the germline V gene, CDR1 is SGHRS and CDR2 is YFSETQ. The source is a human donor in good health. Some clones in this sample may be carry-over from other donors' samples. This chain links TRBV5-1 with TRBJ2-1, with 8 bases matching TRBD2. Sequencing input: PBMCs. The DNA of the CDR3 is TGCGCCAGCAGCTTGCCTACCGGGGGGGCTTATGAGCAGTTCTTC. Protein: CASSLPTGGAYEQFF.